The text below deals with one T cell receptor beta chain. Its antigen is unknown. Per-nucleotide qualities are absent, and no much larger clonotype sits a single base away. The library was built by means of the immunoSEQ multiplex PCR assay. For the multiplex PCR, a mixture combining 60 forward primers for TCR Vbeta segments and 13 reverse primers for TCR Jbeta segments was used. The CDR3 region of rearranged TCR beta genes was amplified from genomic DNA with a multiplex PCR assay. Amplified TCR beta libraries were sequenced as 87-base-pair reads on the Illumina HiSeq System. In the source study's methods: A later analysis counted around 72 million unique TCR beta chains across the 666 repertoires, and 10 million to 12 million of these chains were shared by at least two donors. Raw reads were error-corrected and collapsed into unique sequences by a nearest-neighbor algorithm in which closely related sequences were merged to remove PCR and sequencing errors. To assign V, D and J gene segments, CDR3 sequences were aligned to IMGT reference sequences. For a sequence to be retained, a match of at least six nucleotides to both a V gene segment and a J gene segment was required. A rearrangement was called productive if the CDR3 had no stop codons and remained in frame with V and J, and every other rearrangement was called non-productive. CDR3 was defined by IMGT convention, running from the second conserved V-encoded cysteine to the conserved J-encoded phenylalanine. The earlier analysis of 587 of the donors excluded any sequence lacking an unambiguous match to a single V gene segment. An earlier analysis of a few hundred of the donors classified V segments as functional when productive rearrangements were above 56.7% and as segregating when the standard deviation between donors was above 5%. A statistical classification framework was built for diagnosing cytomegalovirus status from the catalog of TCR beta chain sequences. A later analysis assigned V and J genes by comparing TCR nucleotide sequences with IMGT/GENE-DB human TR gene sequences. In a later analysis, CDR3 sequences and most-parsimonious VDJ recombination scenarios were assigned using the TCRdist pipeline. A later analysis defined each TCR beta chain by its CDR3 amino acid sequence plus V-gene family, and excluded reads lacking a unique V-gene family. To address suspected cross-contamination and a sequencing artifact, a later analysis removed roughly 640 highly shared, low-generation-probability nucleotide sequences. In a later analysis, a clonal expansion index was calculated for each public chain from normalized within-repertoire ranks of inferred template counts. In a later analysis, generation probabilities were computed using a VDJ recombination model fitted to out-of-frame rearrangements, and the results were checked against IGoR. Hypergeometric tests were used in a later analysis to score TCR-TCR, TCR-HLA and TCR-CMV co-occurrence, with a repertoire-size bias correction applied to the TCR pairs. To estimate false discovery rates, a later analysis permuted the HLA or CMV assignments 20 times. In a later analysis, co-occurring TCRs were grouped using DBSCAN, with TCRdist sequence similarity added in when clustering inside HLA-allele-positive subsets. For co-occurrence clustering, repertoires with fewer than 30,000 or more than 120,000 public chains were excluded, along with about five repertoires with anomalous nucleotide sharing. TCRdb provides this immuneACCESS table in a form limited to in-frame rearrangements. Some clones are lacking; in checked studies, under half of them reflect an unresolved V gene, and why the rest are absent is not known. V and J calls and clone size are those listed in that table; D and trimming were worked out from the DNA. Across this sample there are around 110,000 clones, with roughly four fifths seen only once. The top ten clones comprise around 3% of the sample.

In total, fewer than 750 healthy bone marrow donors made up the cohort. At the time of sampling, every cohort member was nominally healthy, though immune exposures that went unrecorded were likely present. The donor tested CMV seropositive, placing the donor among the 250 to 350 seropositive members of the cohort. A peripheral blood sample was collected from each donor, and TCR beta sequencing was performed on peripheral blood mononuclear cells. Genomic DNA extraction from the blood cell samples was performed with the Qiagen DNeasy Blood Extraction Kit. This sample was taken from a study of cytomegalovirus exposure and HLA in healthy donors (dated by TCRdb to 2016 to 2017). About the study as a whole: In an earlier analysis of fewer than 750 of the donors, under 300 Gb of sequence data and 117 million unique TCR beta sequences from about 179 million T cells were reported. An early release covering about 600 HLA-typed donors comprised about 290 gigabases of sequencing data and tens of millions of unique TCR sequences. The genetic ancestry cluster associated with self-reported Caucasian donors included over 65% of the roughly 390 genotyped donors. The study aimed to test whether signatures of past pathogen exposure could be identified by cataloging public T cell receptors. Using immunosequencing, the study profiled T cell repertoires from approximately 700 subjects and related those repertoires to cytomegalovirus serostatus. Along with the roughly 700-subject first cohort, a separate validation cohort of over a hundred different subjects was used. High-throughput TCR immunosequencing, statistical association of individual TCRs with disease status, and machine learning were combined to predict cytomegalovirus infection status. To study patterns of TCR occurrence, a later analysis re-analyzed previously published TCR beta repertoires from under 750 donors and added high-resolution HLA genotyping. Rather than using new phenotypic data, the later analysis identified candidate immune exposures from TCR beta sequences and from how often those sequences occurred across donors. An earlier analysis of around 580 of the donors used high-throughput TCR beta sequencing to judge whether each TCR beta V gene segment behaved as functional or pseudogenic. Donor age, sex, ethnicity and CMV serostatus were compiled alongside the repertoire data. A later genetic analysis took genome-wide SNP genotypes for about 55% of the roughly 670 donors and used that subset as a discovery cohort. Every discovery cohort repertoire had been produced on one sequencing platform. Class I and class II HLA loci were covered by the typing at four-digit resolution. Typing coverage differed by locus: A, B, C, DRB1 and DQB1 were typed in roughly 629-630 donors, DQA1 in 500 to 550, DPA1 in nearly 610, and DPB1 in 450 to 480. Five DR-DQ haplotypes were handled as single units for association and clustering, since linkage in the cohort was strong. Across some 400 genotyped donors of the cohort, an average of about 240,000 unique TCR beta nucleotide sequences per donor were sequenced, and around 20% of those sequences were non-productive. What the research found in general, with its limitations: The study gave a list of over 150 TCR beta chains associated with cytomegalovirus. CMV serostatus was the only immune exposure information available for the cohort. In a later analysis, most CMV-associated TCR beta chains were found to appear HLA-restricted, with HLA associations seemingly driven largely by CMV exposure. A later analysis reported that several top co-occurrence clusters appeared linked to parvovirus B19, influenza, CMV and Epstein-Barr virus. Linkage disequilibrium might explain the correlated functional status among segregating V segments, but an unknown experimental factor could not be excluded. The presence/absence analyses assumed that sequencing depth was roughly uniform across donors, and that assumption may not be true. Because counts were too low, some 17 rarely observed V segments, including chromosome 9 orphons, were excluded from the earlier analysis of 587 of the donors. Cytomegalovirus status was reported to be diagnosed by the classifier with high specificity and sensitivity in both the original and validation cohorts. In a later genetic analysis, a missense DCLRE1C variant was associated with V-gene and J-gene trimming of TCR beta chains, and the association was replicated in an independent cohort. Three of the identified cytomegalovirus-associated TCR beta chains were confirmed in vitro to be specific for cytomegalovirus antigens. In this cohort, only TCR beta chains were sequenced, and detectable features were limited by the absence of alpha or paired-chain data. Because HLA typing was missing for some donors at each locus, association tests included only the typed subset. Compared with equally common non-associated chains, HLA-associated TCR beta chains in a later analysis were more clonally expanded and had lower generation probabilities. According to a later analysis, TCR association rates differed among HLA loci, with DRB1 alleles showing the most associated TCRs and HLA-C alleles showing the fewest. In a later genetic analysis, fewer N-insertions in productive TCRs were reported among donors in an Asian-associated ancestry cluster than the roughly 700-donor mean. Assigning TCR associations to individual alleles was difficult when HLA alleles, especially DR and DQ, strongly co-occurred. The sequencing pipeline was judged likely to have produced a cluster of highly shared sequence variants as a technical artifact. It was suggested by the authors that the approach could potentially be generalized to other disease states and immunological phenotypes. A further reported finding was that TCR beta sequences accurately predicted the HLA-A and HLA-B alleles for most subjects in the first cohort. Specific HLA alleles were associated with more than 15,000 TCR beta sequences at a false discovery rate of 0.05 in a later analysis. Because the 87-base-pair reads could not distinguish some IMGT-functional V segments, including TRBV6-2 and TRBV6-3, those segments were excluded. Broadly in line with IMGT annotations, most TCR beta V segments showed up in productive rearrangements about 87% or about 30% of the time in an earlier analysis of several hundred of the donors. While some public TCRs were present in many individuals, most TCR sequences turned up only very rarely across donors.

The CDR3, from cysteine to phenylalanine, totals 15 residues. Only CDR3 DNA remains: 45 bases, in frame from the first base. Via the germline V gene, CDR1 is MNHEY and CDR2 SVGAGI. Between the V and J ends, shortened by 4 bases and 1 base respectively, the junction contains 13 bases. The sequencing input was PBMCs. The source of this sequence is a male donor in good health and CMV-seropositive. The V and J segments used are TRBV6-5 and TRBJ1-1; there is no confident call for the D gene. The DNA is TGTGCCAGCAGTTTAGTGCAGAGACAGAACACTGAAGCTTTCTTT. It codes for CASSLVQRQNTEAFF.